This T cell receptor beta chain was obtained from a study of CD8 T cells in ankylosing spondylitis. This clonotype was detected ten times or more. Its antigen remains unidentified. Overall study results and limits: Several of the motif variants were reported before in synovial fluid and blood from reactive arthritis. Significant enrichment of disease-linked clones was reported in matched ankylosing spondylitis synovial fluid. A motif of 8 or 9 highly homologous TCR beta variants was seen as apparently characteristic of ankylosing spondylitis blood.

Quantitative 5'-RACE was performed with molecular barcodes, and it yielded the TCR beta libraries. TCRdb passed the 5' RACE reads through MiXCR, listing each CDR3 protein once. Of approximately 250,000 distinct CDR3 sequences in the sample, roughly 10% are singletons; the top ten hold 2% to 3%. The origin of this receptor is a male donor with ankylosing spondylitis or in good health (not recorded which). The sample comprised blood, either unsorted or a sorted T cell fraction (not recorded which).

CDR3 nucleotide sequence: TGTGCCAGCAGCCAAGATCCTGCGACAGGGGGCAACTATGGCTACACCTTC. Translated, it gives CASSQDPATGGNYGYTF. V usage is TRBV4-2 and J usage is TRBJ1-2; 10 nucleotides match TRBD1. Germline CDR1 reads LGHNA; CDR2 reads YNFKEQ. The CDR3 runs 17 residues. Trimming at V came to 0 bases and at J to 2 bases, leaving 6 bases not matched to a gene.